This T cell receptor beta chain stems from a study of identical twins (dated by TCRdb to the mid-2010s). Study-wide context: To test whether fetal clonotypes persist, the study used deep sequencing on TCR alpha and beta repertoires from monozygotic twins, unrelated adults of various ages, and cord blood. To rule out contamination, the twin experiments were replicated at different times with different library preparation protocols. The investigation overall reported the following: Fewer insertions were carried by abundant cord blood beta clonotypes; a weaker similar trend was observed in young adult naive repertoires, while no such trend was observed in memory repertoires. Zero-insertion analyses could be partly confounded by invariant T cells such as MAIT and iNKT, though diverse VJ usage argued against such confounding for most clonotypes. Compared with coincidental sharing between unrelated individuals, an excess of low generation-probability sequences was observed among out-of-frame TCR alpha sequences shared between twins. The excess sharing between twins in beta out-of-frame sequences was weaker because fewer shared sequences reduced the signal-to-noise ratio. In monozygotic twins, recombination models systematically underestimated out-of-frame TCR alpha sharing, but the models matched the sharing seen between unrelated individuals. Because the same donors could not be followed over many years, conclusions were based on cross-sectional statistical analysis.

To prepare the library, 5' RACE was applied. TCRdb shows the sequencer as Illumina HiSeq 2000. A universal primer binding site was added through template switching, and the final cDNA carried a unique molecular identifier so that TCR cDNA molecules could be counted accurately. First-strand cDNA for TCR alpha and beta chains was synthesized from specific primers in the conserved constant-segment region. To control for contamination, each cDNA library was double barcoded with a SMART-Mk sample barcode plus Illumina barcodes. Two successive PCR steps introduced TruSeq adapter sequences along with Illumina sample barcodes. Sequencing of the TCR alpha and beta cDNA libraries was done on the Illumina HiSeq platform using custom primers. In the original analysis: Raw reads were processed with MiGEC to extract unique molecular identifiers, and MiXCR was used to determine CDR3 positions. For each individual, recombination models were inferred using an EM algorithm with the repgenHMM and IGoR tools. The tcR package in R was used for shared clonotype analysis, with sharing normalized by the product of cloneset sizes. To study raw recombination without the effects of thymic and clonal selection, out-of-frame nonproductive sequences were analyzed. TCRdb handled the public reads itself, with Q25 trimming in fastp and clone calling in MiXCR, and kept productive beta chains. Every CDR3 protein is listed once, alongside the most common genes and DNA of its rows. These V and J calls are TCRdb output, not the study's own analysis. Counted in this sample were under 300,000 distinct CDR3 sequences; about 8% of them appeared once. 3% to 3.5% of the sample rests with the top ten.

The sample holds many counts of this clonotype. This clone's antigen is unknown. One base away there is no much larger clone; base qualities are not given. Only healthy Caucasian donors were included. Three pairs of female monozygotic twins, all aged 18 to 29 years, made up the twin cohort. CD4+ and CD8+ T cell populations were isolated with positive isolation kits from Invitrogen. The same data also contributed to another study, on yellow fever vaccine responses in identical twins. As noted in the second study: The authors reported that the T cell response to vaccination in identical twins appeared partly convergent and partly personalized. The study precisely tracked vaccine-responding T cell clones in identical twins.

The receptor was derived from a woman aged 18 to 35 in good health. The material sequenced was CD8+ T cells sorted from blood.

CDR3 sequence: CASSPQDSLITEAFF. The DNA sequence is as follows: TGCGCCAGCAGCCCACAGGACTCCCTCATCACTGAAGCTTTCTTT. Recombination connected TRBV4-1 to TRBJ1-1, with TRBD1 as a weak D call on 5 bases. Sequences MGHRA (CDR1) and YSYEKL (CDR2) are obtained from the germline V gene. Taken from cysteine to phenylalanine, the CDR3 has 15 residues. Solely the CDR3 DNA is kept, with 45 bases framed from the first base. V was cut back by 4 bases and J by 4 bases, leaving a gap of 16 bases between them.